Presented here are 2 T cell receptor beta chains from one specimen sequenced in a study of post-analysis software for immune sequencing data. These receptors are not linked to any known antigen. Built from TCR beta cDNA, the libraries had unique molecular identifiers in them. TCRdb re-called the PCR reads with MiXCR, one entry per CDR3 protein. The data show 550,000 to 700,000 distinct CDR3 sequences, roughly 40% seen once. Study-wide findings and caveats: Patients used five TRBV segments, including TRBV5-6, TRBV5-1 and TRBV20-1, more often than controls.

Sequencing was done on a sample of blood. These receptors were collected from a girl aged 10-17 years with multiple sclerosis.

The chain joins TRBV12-3 or TRBV12-4 to TRBJ2-7, with D perhaps TRBD1 (8 bases). Trimming left V 6 bases short and J 7 bases short, with 19 bases between. The CDR3 sequence is 14 residues long. CDR3 nucleotide sequence: TGTGCCAGCAGACAGGGGGGGTCCGGTTATGAGCAGTACTTC. This codes for CASRQGGSGYEQYF.

This chain connects TRBV12-3 or TRBV12-4 to TRBJ2-3; 11 bases match TRBD2. With V trimmed by 0 bases and J by 9 bases, 5 bases remained unmatched. This CDR3 has 15 residues. CDR3 sequence: CASSLAGLAVQTQYF. The CDR3 DNA reads TGTGCCAGCAGTTTAGCGGGACTAGCGGTACAAACGCAGTATTTT.